Following are 21 T cell receptor beta chains from one sample sequenced in a study of cytomegalovirus exposure and HLA in healthy donors. This PCR relied on a set of 60 Vbeta primers and 13 Jbeta primers. TCRdb's copy holds only in-frame clones and misses some; the assay was immunoSEQ multiplex PCR. The table has roughly 150,000 clones, around two thirds seen once. The sequenced sample was PBMCs. The source of these receptors is a man aged 30 to 45 in good health and CMV-seropositive.

This clone was seen only a few times. The chain uses TRBV11-3 and TRBJ1-1; TRBD1 might be the D (5 bases). The CDR3 is 15 amino acids. Per the germline V gene, CDR1 is SGHNT and CDR2 is YENEEA. The V gene lost 5 bases and the J gene lost 1 base, with 14 bases spanning the gap. As DNA, the CDR3 is TGTGCCAGCAGCCCCCTGGGGACTCGGAACACTGAAGCTTTCTTT. Its protein product is CASSPLGTRNTEAFF.

This chain joins TRBV7-3 and TRBJ2-1; 7 positions match TRBD2. CDR3 size: 17 residues. Germline lookup yields CDR1 SGHTA and CDR2 FQGTGA. The V and J ends lost 4 bases and 2 bases, in that order; junction bases with no gene match: 11. The CDR3 reads CASSSRSSGIPYNEQFF. The CDR3 DNA reads as TGTGCCAGCAGCTCCCGATCAAGCGGGATACCCTACAATGAGCAGTTCTTC.

This chain connects TRBV5-1 to TRBJ2-1; 8 positions agree with TRBD2. Germline V lookup: CDR1 SGHRS, CDR2 YFSETQ. The ends lost 4 bases at V and 4 bases at J; junction bases unmatched: 10. This CDR3 comprises 16 residues. CDR3 loop: CASSPPRSGGYNEQFF. CDR3 DNA: TGCGCCAGCAGCCCTCCCCGGAGCGGGGGTTACAATGAGCAGTTCTTC.

Only a few counts were recorded for this clone. The chain links TRBV5-1 to TRBJ1-1; 7 bases align to TRBD1. The CDR3 contains 18 residues. Looked up from germline, CDR1 is SGHRS and CDR2 is YFSETQ. V lost 1 base, J lost 0 bases, and 12 bases stayed unmatched. This CDR3 reads CASSLNYGQVLMNTEAFF. The CDR3 DNA reads TGCGCCAGCAGCTTGAATTACGGACAGGTGCTCATGAACACTGAAGCTTTCTTT. Filled out from reference TRBV5-1 and TRBJ1-1, the complete variable domain reads KAGVTQTPRYLIKTRGQQVTLSCSPISGHRSVSWYQQTPGQGLQFLFEYFSETQRNKGNFPGRFSGRQFSNSRSEMNVSTLELGDSALYLCASSLNYGQVLMNTEAFFGQGTRLTVV.

This clone has only a few counts. The chain links TRBV6-1 to TRBJ1-1; possible D gene TRBD1, 5 bases. Between the trimmed V and J ends, which lost 7 bases and 4 bases, there was a span of 10 bases. The CDR3 is 12 residues long. CDR1 is MNHNS, CDR2 SASEGT, per germline. CDR3 region: CASIQGGTEAFF. The CDR3 coding sequence is TGTGCCAGCATTCAGGGTGGCACTGAAGCTTTCTTT.

This chain links TRBV5-8 with TRBJ2-5; D perhaps matches TRBD1 (6 bases). The V gene's germline CDR1 is SGHTS and CDR2 YDEGEE. Deletions cut 3 bases from V and 1 base from J, with 13 bases between. CDR3 length: 15 residues. The CDR3 loop reads CASSSAWTVQETQYF. The DNA of the CDR3 is TGTGCCAGCAGCTCGGCCTGGACAGTCCAAGAGACCCAGTACTTC.

This chain joins TRBV10-3 and TRBJ2-1; 12 positions match TRBD2. The CDR3 extends over 17 amino acids. With 4 bases clipped from V and 6 bases from J, the junction kept 10 bases outside the gene matches. CDR1 is ENHRY and CDR2 is SYGVKD in the germline V gene. Written as DNA, the CDR3 is TGTGCCATCAGTGGGGCCAAGACTAGCGGGGGACCCAATGAGCAGTTCTTC. This codes for CAISGAKTSGGPNEQFF.

The genes are TRBV6-5 and TRBJ2-7; the D gene is possibly TRBD1 (5 bases). In germline, CDR1 is MNHEY, CDR2 SVGAGI. The V gene lost 5 bases and the J gene lost 2 bases, with 16 bases spanning the gap. The CDR3 is made up of 15 amino acids. CDR3 in DNA: TGTGCCAGCAGTACTACAGGATTACGACCCTACGAGCAGTACTTC. It yields the protein CASSTTGLRPYEQYF.

V gene TRBV15 combines with J gene TRBJ2-5; 7 nucleotides line up with TRBD1. The CDR3 consists of 16 residues. Germline-derived CDR1 and CDR2 are LNHNV and YYDKDF (reference sequence). V gave up 0 bases and J gave up 5 bases; unmatched junction bases: 9. For the CDR3, the DNA is TGTGCCACCAGCAGAGAGACAGGGTGGAGTCGGGAGACCCAGTACTTC. Translated, it gives CATSRETGWSRETQYF.

This clone has a single count. The V call is TRBV6-5, the J call TRBJ2-5; tentative D call: TRBD1 (5 bases). The J call is in doubt because the DNA end fits TRBJ2-7 better. This CDR3 comprises 15 residues. Germline-derived CDR1 and CDR2 are MNHEY and SVGAGI. As DNA, the CDR3 is TGTGCCAGCAGTTACTCGAGTGCAGGGTCTTACGAGCAGTACTTC. Its protein is CASSYSSAGSYEQYF.

The chain combines TRBV28 with TRBJ1-5; 7 bases agree with TRBD1. CDR1 MDHEN and CDR2 SYDVKM come from the germline V gene. This CDR3 is built from 18 residues. Germline trimming cut 6 bases from V and 0 bases from J; bases unmatched to any gene: 14. DNA for the CDR3: TGTGCCAGCAGCTCCCCCGGGACAGACGTTTTTAGCAATCAGCCCCAGCATTTT. This codes for CASSSPGTDVFSNQPQHF.

In this sample, this clone turned up a few times. The rearrangement uses TRBV14 and TRBJ1-1; D remains unclear. With 8 bases removed from V and 4 bases from J, the gap between germline ends came to 8 bases. Germline V lookup: CDR1 SGHDN, CDR2 FVKESK. The CDR3 has 11 amino acids. The CDR3 nucleotides are TGTGCCAGCCGCGAGGGCACTGAAGCTTTCTTT. It translates to CASREGTEAFF. The variable domain in full, completed from reference TRBV14 and TRBJ1-1, reads EAGVTQFPSHSVIEKGQTVTLRCDPISGHDNLYWYRRVMGKEIKFLLHFVKESKQDESGMPNNRFLAERTGGTYSTLKVQPAELEDSGVYFCASREGTEAFFGQGTRLTVV.

CDR3 residues: CASSSTGWDTEAFF. The CDR3 DNA follows: TGTGCCAGCAGCTCCACAGGGTGGGACACTGAAGCTTTCTTT. The chain recombines TRBV7-3 with TRBJ1-1; D perhaps matches TRBD1 (6 bases). Germline V gene lookup returns CDR1 SGHTA and CDR2 FQGTGA. V lost 4 bases, J lost 3 bases, and 12 bases lay in between. The CDR3 contains 14 residues.

This clone occurred a few times. The chain combines TRBV4-2 with TRBJ1-5; no reliable D call. This CDR3 comprises 16 residues. Germline V lookup: CDR1 LGHNA, CDR2 YNFKEQ. Trimming pared 0 bases from V and 3 bases from J, leaving 12 bases between. The CDR3: CASSQEKYSYNQPQHF. The CDR3 nucleotides read TGTGCCAGCAGCCAAGAGAAGTACAGCTACAATCAGCCCCAGCATTTT.

CDR3: CASSHPIPRDTIAGVENEQFF. The DNA for the CDR3 is TGCGCCAGCAGCCATCCCATCCCGCGGGACACTATAGCGGGAGTGGAGAATGAGCAGTTCTTC. The gene calls are TRBV4-1 and TRBJ2-1; 9 bases are shared with TRBD2. The CDR3 sequence is 21 residues long. From germline, CDR1 is MGHRA and CDR2 YSYEKL. V was clipped by 3 bases and J by 7 bases; unmatched bases: 25.

The rearrangement joins TRBV5-1 to TRBJ2-3; D is perhaps TRBD2 (6 bases). In germline, CDR1 is SGHRS, CDR2 YFSETQ. This CDR3 comprises 16 residues. Trimming pared 4 bases from V and 2 bases from J, leaving 17 bases between. CDR3 in amino acids: CASSRGGGAYTDTQYF. The DNA for the CDR3 is TGCGCCAGCAGCCGGGGCGGCGGGGCATACACAGATACGCAGTATTTT.

The genes are TRBV10-2 and TRBJ2-3, with D maybe TRBD2 (6 bases). The CDR3 length is 14 residues. V gave up 3 bases and J gave up 1 base, with 8 bases separating them. From germline, CDR1 is WSHSY and CDR2 SAAADI. The CDR3 is CASSDERGTDTQYF. In nucleotides, the CDR3 is TGCGCCAGCAGTGATGAGCGGGGCACAGATACGCAGTATTTT.

J is TRBJ1-5 and V is TRBV6-1; D ambiguous. CDR3 size: 15 residues. Germline CDR1 and CDR2: MNHNS and SASEGT. V lost 6 bases to trimming and J lost 3 bases, with 15 bases between them. CDR3 bases: TGTGCCAGCAGATCCGACAAATGGAACAATCAGCCCCAGCATTTT. Encoded protein: CASRSDKWNNQPQHF.

V is TRBV11-2 and J is TRBJ2-4, with a weak D call TRBD1 (6 bases). The V end was cut by 2 bases, the J end by 7 bases, with 15 bases between. This CDR3 region has 15 residues. Looked up from germline, CDR1 is SGHAT and CDR2 is FQNNGV. The CDR3 reads CASSLLSTGGNIQYF. The DNA for the CDR3 is TGTGCCAGCAGCTTATTGTCGACAGGCGGGAACATTCAGTACTTC.

The chain uses TRBV27 and TRBJ2-7; D may be TRBD2 (5 bases). Trimming left V 5 bases short and J 6 bases short, with 14 bases between. The CDR3 is 13 residues long. The V gene's germline CDR1 is MNHEY and CDR2 SMNVEV (reference sequence). CDR3 in amino acids: CASSHARRGEQYF. The CDR3 region has the DNA TGTGCCAGCAGTCACGCCCGACGGGGCGAGCAGTACTTC.

Remarks on this clone: Germline is not matched at one junction end, which may reflect a read error. The V call is TRBV7-9, the J call TRBJ1-1, with TRBD1 as a possible D gene (5 bases). CDR1 SEHNR and CDR2 FQNEAQ come from the germline V gene (reference sequence). The CDR3 consists of 14 residues. CDR3 amino acids: CSSSGGGGHTEAFF. The DNA of the CDR3 is TGTTCCAGCAGCGGGGGGGGAGGGCACACTGAAGCTTTCTTT.